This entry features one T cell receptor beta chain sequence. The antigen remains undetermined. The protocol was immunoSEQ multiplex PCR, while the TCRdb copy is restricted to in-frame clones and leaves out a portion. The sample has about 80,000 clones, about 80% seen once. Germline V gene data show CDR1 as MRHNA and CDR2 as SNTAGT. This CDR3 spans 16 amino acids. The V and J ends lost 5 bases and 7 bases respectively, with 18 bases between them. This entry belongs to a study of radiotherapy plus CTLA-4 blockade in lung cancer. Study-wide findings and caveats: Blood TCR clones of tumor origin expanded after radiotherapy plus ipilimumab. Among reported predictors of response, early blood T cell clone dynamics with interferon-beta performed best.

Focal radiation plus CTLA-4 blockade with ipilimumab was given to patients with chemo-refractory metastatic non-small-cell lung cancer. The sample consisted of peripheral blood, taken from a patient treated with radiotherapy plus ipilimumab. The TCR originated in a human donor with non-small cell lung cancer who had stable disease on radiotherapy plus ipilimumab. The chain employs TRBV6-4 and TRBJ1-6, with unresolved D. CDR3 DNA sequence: TGTGCCAGCAGTTCGCAGCCACGAACTTCAAATTCACCCCTCCACTTT. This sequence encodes CASSSQPRTSNSPLHF.